Ten or more counts support the clone carrying this TCR beta chain. What it binds is unknown. A single record per CDR3 protein comes from TCRdb applying MiXCR to the 5' RACE reads. Of about 100,000 distinct CDR3 sequences listed, 4.4% were seen once; the top ten hold 21%. Sample time point: sample taken at primary tumor resection. The 70 or so donors had untreated early-stage non-small cell lung cancer. Sequencing was performed on whole RNA extracted from tumor and nontumor lung tissue, or from frozen PBMC, and the material was left unsorted. Per the germline V gene, CDR1 is MDHEN and CDR2 is SYDVKM. The CDR3 consists of 16 residues. The trim removed 6 bases at V and 0 bases at J, leaving 9 bases unmatched. These data are taken from a study of spatial heterogeneity in lung cancer. Study in general: Each distinct TCR and UMI combination averaged more than ten appearances in raw reads. Study findings and constraints: Within tumors, counts of expanded alpha and beta TCRs tracked tumor mutation counts. The study estimated around 6.5% alpha and about 13% beta chain coverage of tumor T cells.

Here the sequenced sample was lung tumor tissue, taken at surgery. The gene calls are TRBV28 and TRBJ2-3; 7 positions agree with TRBD1. The TCR sequence derives from a male donor with early-stage non-small cell lung cancer. DNA for the CDR3: TGTGCCAGCAGCTCCTTGGGGACAGCTAGCACAGATACGCAGTATTTT. Encoded protein: CASSSLGTASTDTQYF.